The 19 T cell receptor beta chains listed next were all sequenced from one sample in a study of blood T cell repertoires in COVID-19. The table came from immunoSEQ multiplex PCR; TCRdb's copy has only in-frame clones and leaves some out. The sample carries about 92,000 clones, approximately 85% recorded once. The sample comprised peripheral blood. These receptors all stem from a human donor in a cohort sampled during active COVID-19.

For the CDR3, the DNA is TGTGCCTGGAGAGCGGGGAACACTAACTATGGCTACACCTTC. This codes for CAWRAGNTNYGYTF. The chain employs TRBV30 and TRBJ1-2; D uncertain. CDR3 length: 14 amino acids. The germline V gene encodes CDR1 GTSNPN and CDR2 SVGIG (reference sequence). The V and J ends lost 3 bases and 0 bases respectively, with 11 bases between them.

The rearrangement links TRBV9 to TRBJ2-1; D gene ambiguous. The CDR3 has 12 residues. The V end was cut by 0 bases, the J end by 5 bases, with 3 bases between. Germline V CDR1 and CDR2: SGDLS, YYNGEE. In nucleotides, the CDR3 is TGTGCCAGCAGCGTAGTCAACAATGAGCAGTTCTTC. This sequence encodes CASSVVNNEQFF.

There are a few counts of this clone. This chain uses TRBV6-2 or TRBV6-3 with TRBJ1-5, with 7 positions matching TRBD1. Trimming cost V 2 bases and J 7 bases; bases outside gene matches: 5. CDR1 MNHEY and CDR2 SVGEGT come from the germline V gene. The CDR3 has 14 residues. The CDR3 region has the DNA TGTGCCAGCAGTTACAGGGGGCAGGGACAGCCCCAGCATTTT. Protein product: CASSYRGQGQPQHF.

The DNA of the CDR3 is TGTGCCACCAGCAGACGAGGGACTCTTGGAAACACCATATATTTT. Translation gives CATSRRGTLGNTIYF. The gene calls are TRBV15 and TRBJ1-3, with D tentatively TRBD1 (5 bases). Germline values: CDR1 LNHNV, CDR2 YYDKDF (reference sequence). V was pared by 2 bases and J by 3 bases, with 11 bases between. The CDR3 runs 15 residues.

The genes are TRBV25-1 and TRBJ1-2; D uncertain. Germline CDR1 MGHDK, CDR2 SYGVNS. With 6 bases removed from V and 8 bases from J, the gap between germline ends came to 16 bases. The CDR3 has 13 amino acids. CDR3 residues: CASRPPGLRGYTF. DNA of the CDR3: TGTGCCAGCAGGCCCCCCGGGTTGAGGGGCTACACCTTC.

The rearrangement links TRBV27 to TRBJ2-5; 11 nucleotides match TRBD1. This CDR3 has 15 residues. J gave up 5 bases and V 5 bases, and 7 bases lay outside the gene matches. Germline V lookup: CDR1 MNHEY, CDR2 SMNVEV (reference sequence). The CDR3 spells CASSTQGQGGETQYF. The CDR3 region has the DNA TGTGCCAGCAGTACCCAGGGACAGGGGGGGGAGACCCAGTACTTC.

The chain recombines TRBV27 with TRBJ1-2; weak D call: TRBD1 (6 bases). V was pared by 6 bases and J by 5 bases, with 10 bases between. This CDR3 has 12 amino acids. Germline V gene data show CDR1 as MNHEY and CDR2 as SMNVEV (reference sequence). CDR3 sequence: CASRDSRYGYTF. The CDR3 coding sequence is TGTGCCAGCAGGGACAGTAGATATGGCTACACCTTC.

This clone was counted a few times. CDR3 DNA: TGCGCCAGCAGCCAGACGGGGAACACTGAAGCTTTCTTT. Protein sequence: CASSQTGNTEAFF. The V and J genes are TRBV4-3 and TRBJ1-1; D gene unclear. The ends were cut back, 3 bases at V and 1 base at J, with 6 bases in the middle. The CDR3 runs 13 residues. Looked up from germline, CDR1 is LGHNA and CDR2 is YSLEER.

The rearrangement uses TRBV3-1 (or the pseudogene TRBV3-2) and TRBJ1-1; D uncertain. The germline V gene has CDR1 LGHDT and CDR2 YNNKEL (reference sequence). Trimming stripped 4 bases from V and 7 bases from J, with 13 bases between. The CDR3 runs to 13 residues. The CDR3 bases are TGTGCCAGCAGCCTTAGGACTCCCAATGAAGCTTTCTTT. Protein: CASSLRTPNEAFF.

The gene calls are TRBV30 and TRBJ1-2; 7 nucleotides agree with TRBD1. The CDR3 length is 12 residues. With 8 bases clipped from V and 2 bases from J, the junction kept 5 bases outside the gene matches. Germline V gene data show CDR1 as GTSNPN and CDR2 as SVGIG (reference sequence). The CDR3, as DNA: TGTGCCGGGACAGTTTCGAACTATGGCTACACCTTC. Residues: CAGTVSNYGYTF.

The chain links TRBV6-5 to TRBJ1-1; 8 positions agree with TRBD1. The CDR3 runs to 13 residues. V trimming: 7 bases; J trimming: 8 bases; junction bases outside the gene matches: 9. CDR1 and CDR2 from the germline V gene are MNHEY and SVGAGI. CDR3 region: CASTSRRDREAFF. In DNA, the CDR3 is TGTGCCAGCACTTCCCGCCGGGACAGGGAAGCTTTCTTT.

The chain has TRBV9 and TRBJ2-3, with D maybe TRBD2 (5 bases). Per germline, CDR1 SGDLS and CDR2 YYNGEE. The length of the CDR3 is 15 residues. Trimming took 0 bases from V and 0 from J, leaving 8 bases between them. This CDR3 is CASSVEPGSTDTQYF. In DNA, the CDR3 is TGTGCCAGCAGCGTAGAACCGGGGAGCACAGATACGCAGTATTTT. The full variable domain, with the rest looked up from reference TRBV9 and TRBJ2-3, is DSGVTQTPKHLITATGQRVTLRCSPRSGDLSVYWYQQSLDQGLQFLIQYYNGEERAKGNILERFSAQQFPDLHSELNLSSLELGDSALYFCASSVEPGSTDTQYFGPGTRLTVL.

This clone was observed a few times. This chain joins TRBV6-1 and TRBJ2-7, with TRBD1 identical over 7 bases. Germline-derived CDR1 and CDR2 are MNHNS and SASEGT. The CDR3 runs 15 residues. V shed 1 base and J 1 base; nucleotides not matched to a gene: 4. CDR3 region: CASSEEYRGSYEQYF. The DNA for the CDR3 is TGTGCCAGCAGTGAAGAGTACAGGGGATCCTACGAGCAGTACTTC.

This clone has more than one count but fewer than ten. The CDR3, as DNA: TGCGCCAGCAGCCAAGAAGGACTCCTCTCCTACGAGCAGTACTTC. Translation: CASSQEGLLSYEQYF. This chain uses TRBV4-1 with TRBJ2-7, with D perhaps TRBD2 (5 bases). The germline CDR1 and CDR2 sequences are MGHRA and YSYEKL. The CDR3 is made up of 15 amino acids. Trimming removed 0 bases at V and 0 bases at J, with 9 bases between.

This chain connects TRBV11-1 to TRBJ2-2; no firm D call. The CDR3 sequence is 15 residues long. Germline loops: CDR1 SGHAT, CDR2 FQDESV (reference sequence). Trimming pared 1 base from V and 4 bases from J, leaving 10 bases between. The CDR3 loop is CASSLGLAGTGELFF. The CDR3 nucleotides read TGTGCCAGCAGCTTAGGCCTCGCCGGCACCGGGGAGCTGTTTTTT. Variable domain in full (rest from reference TRBV11-1 and TRBJ2-2): EAEVAQSPRYKITEKSQAVAFWCDPISGHATLYWYRQILGQGPELLVQFQDESVVDDSQLPKDRFSAERLKGVDSTLKIQPAELGDSAMYLCASSLGLAGTGELFFGEGSRLTVL.

CDR3: CASRPGGNTEAFF. CDR3 coding DNA: TGTGCCAGCAGACCGGGGGGGAACACTGAAGCTTTCTTT. The gene calls are TRBV9 and TRBJ1-1, with a tentative D call TRBD1 (5 bases). CDR3 length: 13 amino acids. V was pared by 5 bases and J by 1 base, with 9 bases between. Germline CDR1 is SGDLS and CDR2 is YYNGEE.

The V gene is TRBV11-1, the J gene TRBJ2-2, with D tentatively TRBD2 (7 bases). There are 15 residues in the CDR3. Between the trimmed V and J ends, which lost 0 bases and 6 bases, there was a span of 11 bases. Germline CDR1 is SGHAT and CDR2 is FQDESV (reference sequence). The CDR3 DNA follows: TGTGCCAGCAGCTTAGCCAGGGAGGGGGCCGGGGAGCTGTTTTTT. Its translation: CASSLAREGAGELFF.

This chain uses TRBV13 with TRBJ2-3; a possible D gene is TRBD2 (6 bases). CDR3 length: 15 residues. Trimming cost V 2 bases and J 0 bases, with 9 bases left between them. Germline CDR1 PRHDT, CDR2 FYEKMQ (reference sequence). CDR3: CASSLSSASTDTQYF. CDR3 nucleotides: TGTGCCAGCAGCTTATCTAGCGCGAGCACAGATACGCAGTATTTT.

This clone has only one observation. CDR3 nucleotide sequence: TGTGCCAGCAGTTGGGAGACTAGCGGGAGGGAGACAGATACGCAGTATTTT. Residues: CASSWETSGRETDTQYF. This rearrangement joins TRBV2 to TRBJ2-3; 14 nucleotides line up with TRBD2. Per germline, CDR1 SNHLY and CDR2 FYNNEI. The V segment lost 5 bases and the J segment 3 bases; nucleotides outside the gene matches: 7. The CDR3 spans 17 residues.